This TCR beta chain was profiled in a study of blood T cell repertoires in COVID-19. Turning to the study itself: COVID-19 samples, acute and convalescent, were from the United States, Italy and Spain. The cDNA or gDNA used as material had been derived from T cells, B-cell-depleted T cells, or PBMCs.

Deletions cut 4 bases from V and 1 base from J, with 11 bases between. This CDR3 region has 15 residues. From germline, CDR1 is LGHDT and CDR2 YNNKEL (reference sequence). Original processing notes: Amplification of reference gene primers provided the estimated nucleated cell counts. Sequencing used immunoSEQ multiplex PCR; TCRdb keeps in-frame clones, though not all of them. V, J and clone size were drawn from that table, and D and trimming were deduced from the DNA. The sample gives around 210,000 clones, 70% to 90% of which show up once; roughly a sixth is in the top ten. In Seattle, patients joined the study during active infection and were tracked longitudinally.

The TCR originated in a man in his fifties with COVID-19, enrolled during active disease. Sample: peripheral blood. The rearrangement uses TRBV3-1 (or the pseudogene TRBV3-2) and TRBJ1-3; no clear D. CDR3: CASSPPGRSGNTIYF. CDR3 bases: TGTGCCAGCAGCCCCCCAGGCCGATCTGGAAACACCATATATTTT.